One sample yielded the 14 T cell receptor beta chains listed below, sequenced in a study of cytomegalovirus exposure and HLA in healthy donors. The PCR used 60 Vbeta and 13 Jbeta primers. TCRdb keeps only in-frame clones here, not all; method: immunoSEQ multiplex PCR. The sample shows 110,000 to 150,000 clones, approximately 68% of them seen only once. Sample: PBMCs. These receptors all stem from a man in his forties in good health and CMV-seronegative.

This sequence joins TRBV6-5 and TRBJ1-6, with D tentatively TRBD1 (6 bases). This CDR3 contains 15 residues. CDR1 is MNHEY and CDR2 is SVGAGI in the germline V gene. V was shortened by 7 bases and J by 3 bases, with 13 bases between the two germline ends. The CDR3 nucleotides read TGTGCCAGCACGAGGGACATTAACTATAATTCACCCCTCCACTTT. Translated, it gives CASTRDINYNSPLHF.

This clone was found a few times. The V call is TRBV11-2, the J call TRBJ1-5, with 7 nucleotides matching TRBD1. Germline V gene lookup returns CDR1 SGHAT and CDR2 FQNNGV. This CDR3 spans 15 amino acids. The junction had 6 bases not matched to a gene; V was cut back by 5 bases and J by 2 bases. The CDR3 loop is CASSRSGQGNQPQHF. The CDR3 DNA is TGTGCCAGCAGCCGCTCCGGACAGGGCAATCAGCCCCAGCATTTT.

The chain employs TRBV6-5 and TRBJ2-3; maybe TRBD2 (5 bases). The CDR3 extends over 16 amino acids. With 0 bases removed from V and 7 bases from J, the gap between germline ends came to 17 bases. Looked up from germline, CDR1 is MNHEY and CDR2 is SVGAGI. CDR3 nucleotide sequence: TGTGCCAGCAGTTACTCGGTACGCGGACTGGGGAATACGCAGTATTTT. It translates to CASSYSVRGLGNTQYF.

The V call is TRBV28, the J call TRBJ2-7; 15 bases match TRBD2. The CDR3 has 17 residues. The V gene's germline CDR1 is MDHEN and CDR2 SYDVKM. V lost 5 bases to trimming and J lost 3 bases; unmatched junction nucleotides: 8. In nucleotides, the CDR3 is TGTGCCAGCAGTCCAATACAGGGACTAGCGGGGGGCTACGAGCAGTACTTC. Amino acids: CASSPIQGLAGGYEQYF.

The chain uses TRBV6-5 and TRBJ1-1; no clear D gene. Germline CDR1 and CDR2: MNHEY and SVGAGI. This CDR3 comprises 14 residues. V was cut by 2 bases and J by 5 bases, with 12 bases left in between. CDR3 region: CASSYTREGTEAFF. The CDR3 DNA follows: TGTGCCAGCAGTTACACTAGGGAGGGTACTGAAGCTTTCTTT.

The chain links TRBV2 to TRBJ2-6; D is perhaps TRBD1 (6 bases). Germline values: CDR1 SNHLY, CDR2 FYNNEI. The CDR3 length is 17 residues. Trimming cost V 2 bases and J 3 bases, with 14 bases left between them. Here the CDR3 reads CASSERGTRGGANVLTF. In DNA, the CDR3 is TGTGCCAGCAGTGAAAGGGGAACCAGGGGTGGGGCCAACGTCCTGACTTTC.

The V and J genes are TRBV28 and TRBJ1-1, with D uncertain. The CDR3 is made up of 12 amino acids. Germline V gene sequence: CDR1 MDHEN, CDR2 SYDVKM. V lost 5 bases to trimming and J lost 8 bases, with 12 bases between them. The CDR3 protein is CASSRFSTEAFF. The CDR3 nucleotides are TGTGCCAGCAGTCGGTTTTCCACCGAAGCTTTCTTT.

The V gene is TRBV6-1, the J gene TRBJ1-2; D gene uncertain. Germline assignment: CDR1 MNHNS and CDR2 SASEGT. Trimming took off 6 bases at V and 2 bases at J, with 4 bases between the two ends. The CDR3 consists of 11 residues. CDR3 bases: TGTGCCAGCAGACTAAACTATGGCTACACCTTC. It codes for CASRLNYGYTF.

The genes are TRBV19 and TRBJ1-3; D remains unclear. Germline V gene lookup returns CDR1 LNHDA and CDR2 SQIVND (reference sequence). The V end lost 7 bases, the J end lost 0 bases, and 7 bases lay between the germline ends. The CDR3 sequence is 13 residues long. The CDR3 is CASKGDSGNTIYF. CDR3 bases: TGTGCCAGTAAAGGAGACTCTGGAAACACCATATATTTT.

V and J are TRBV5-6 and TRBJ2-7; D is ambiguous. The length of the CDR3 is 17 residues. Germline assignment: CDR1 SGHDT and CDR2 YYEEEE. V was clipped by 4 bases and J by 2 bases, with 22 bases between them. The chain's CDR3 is CASSPQSTGVKTYEQYF. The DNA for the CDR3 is TGTGCCAGCAGCCCCCAATCCACCGGTGTCAAGACCTACGAGCAGTACTTC.

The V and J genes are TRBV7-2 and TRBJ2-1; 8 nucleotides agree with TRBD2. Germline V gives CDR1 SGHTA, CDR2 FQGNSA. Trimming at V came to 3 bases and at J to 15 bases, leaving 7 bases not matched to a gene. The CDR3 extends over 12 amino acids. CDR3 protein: CASSLAAGAGFF. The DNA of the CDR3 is TGTGCCAGCAGCTTGGCAGCGGGAGCGGGGTTCTTC.

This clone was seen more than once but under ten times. In nucleotides, the CDR3 is TGTGCCAGCAGCCAAGATAAGGCTAGCGGGGGTTACAATGAGCAGTTCTTC. Translated, it gives CASSQDKASGGYNEQFF. The chain joins TRBV4-2 to TRBJ2-1; the match to TRBD2 covers 10 bases. Germline CDR1 and CDR2: LGHNA and YNFKEQ. The CDR3 loop spans 17 amino acids. The junction had 6 bases not matched to a gene; V was cut back by 0 bases and J by 4 bases.

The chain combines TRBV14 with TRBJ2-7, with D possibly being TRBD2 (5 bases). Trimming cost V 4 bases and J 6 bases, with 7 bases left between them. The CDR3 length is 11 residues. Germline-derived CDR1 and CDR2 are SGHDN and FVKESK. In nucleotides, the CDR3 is TGTGCCAGCAGCCTTGGGAGCGAGCAGTACTTC. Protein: CASSLGSEQYF.

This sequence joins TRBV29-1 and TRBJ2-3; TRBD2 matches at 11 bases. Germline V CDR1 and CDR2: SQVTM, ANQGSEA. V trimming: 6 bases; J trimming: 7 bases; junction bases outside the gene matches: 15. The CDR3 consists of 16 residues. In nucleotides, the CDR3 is TGCAGCGTAGACGGGGGTGTAGCGGGAGGGCCAAATACGCAGTATTTT. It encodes CSVDGGVAGGPNTQYF.